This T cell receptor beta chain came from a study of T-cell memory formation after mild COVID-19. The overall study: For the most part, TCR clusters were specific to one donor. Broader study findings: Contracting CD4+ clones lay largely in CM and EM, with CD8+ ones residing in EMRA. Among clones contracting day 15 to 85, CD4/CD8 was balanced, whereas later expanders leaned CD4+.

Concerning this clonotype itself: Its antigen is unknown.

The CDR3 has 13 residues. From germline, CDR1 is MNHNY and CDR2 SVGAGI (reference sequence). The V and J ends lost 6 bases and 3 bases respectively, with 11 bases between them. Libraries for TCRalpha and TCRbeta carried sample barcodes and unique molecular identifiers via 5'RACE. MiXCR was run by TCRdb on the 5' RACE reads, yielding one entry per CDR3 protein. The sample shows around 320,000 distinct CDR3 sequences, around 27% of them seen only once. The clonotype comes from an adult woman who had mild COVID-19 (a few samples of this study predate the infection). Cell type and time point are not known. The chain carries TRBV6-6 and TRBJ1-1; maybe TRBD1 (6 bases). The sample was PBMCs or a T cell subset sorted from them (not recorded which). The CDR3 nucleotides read TGTGCCAGCAGAAGACAGGCTGACACTGAAGCTTTCTTT. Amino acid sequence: CASRRQADTEAFF.